This T cell receptor beta chain was captured by sequencing in a study of blood T cells in healthy people across ages. This clonotype has only a few counts. A read error is possible here, since a much larger clone lies one base away. Alongside a J-beta primer mix, a sample-barcoded 5' primer served in a second PCR lasting about 7 to 12 cycles. TCRdb recomputed calls from the 5' RACE reads with MiXCR, one row per CDR3 protein. Of just under 900,000 distinct CDR3 sequences in the sample, under 30% were seen once. Sequencing input: blood. The origin of this receptor is a woman aged 80 or older in good health.

CDR3 region: CASSERANTVAFF. CDR3 DNA sequence: TGTGCCAGCAGTGAGAGGGCGAACACTGTAGCTTTCTTT. The J gene is TRBJ1-1, the V gene TRBV6-4; D gene uncertain. Germline V gene lookup returns CDR1 MRHNA and CDR2 SNTAGT. CDR3 length: 13 residues.